This T cell receptor (beta chain) was sequenced for a study of cytomegalovirus exposure and HLA in healthy donors. In the PCR, 60 Vbeta and 13 Jbeta primers were used. In the original processing: Unique TCR beta chains totaled around 86 million in a later count, with roughly 11 million of them shared. Repertoires were generated with immunoSEQ multiplex PCR, while TCRdb's copy carries only in-frame clones and drops some. The V and J calls and clone size are taken from that table; D and trimming were inferred from the DNA. The sample has about 70,000 clones; more than 75% are singletons. Notes on the study in general: Using a false discovery rate of 0.05, a later analysis showed that some 16,000 TCR beta sequences were associated with HLA alleles. One variant, a missense change in DCLRE1C, was linked in a later analysis to TCR beta V- and J-gene trimming.

Notes on this clone: As yet, its antigen is unknown.

The CDR3 is 16 residues long. Germline V gives CDR1 SGHVS, CDR2 FNYEAQ. The V end lost 4 bases, the J end lost 3 bases, and 19 bases lay between the germline ends. The chain joins TRBV7-6 to TRBJ2-7, with D maybe TRBD1 (6 bases). What was sequenced was PBMCs. This clonotype was obtained from a girl between 10 and 17 years old in good health and CMV-seropositive. The CDR3: CASSSSPGTTFYEQYF. The CDR3 DNA sequence: TGTGCCAGCAGCTCCTCTCCCGGGACAACCTTCTACGAGCAGTACTTC.